This passage covers 12 T cell receptor beta chains from one sample sequenced in a study of beta chain features in type 1 diabetes. Every isolated RNA sample was fully reverse transcribed, so sequencing captured expressed TCRB transcripts. Sequencing was performed with immunoSEQ multiplex PCR; in TCRdb, only in-frame clones are kept and a portion is missing. The sample lists about 410,000 clones, approximately 14% occurring once. Sequencing was carried out using naive CD4+ T cells from blood. The receptors were sampled from a man aged 25 to 40 in good health.

The table lists this clone with a few counts. The V and J genes are TRBV5-6 and TRBJ2-7, with a tentative D call TRBD1 (5 bases). V was pared by 0 bases and J by 4 bases, with 8 bases between. CDR1 is SGHDT, CDR2 YYEEEE, per germline. CDR3 length equals 13 residues. The DNA for the CDR3 is TGTGCCAGCAGCTTGGACAGGATTTACGAGCAGTACTTC. Amino acids: CASSLDRIYEQYF. Combining the CDR3 with reference TRBV5-6 and TRBJ2-7 gives the whole variable domain DAGVTQSPTHLIKTRGQQVTLRCSPKSGHDTVSWYQQALGQGPQFIFQYYEEEERQRGNFPDRFSGHQFPNYSSELNVNALLLGDSALYLCASSLDRIYEQYFGPGTRLTVT.

In its sample, this clone was seen a few times. This chain uses TRBV4-1 with TRBJ2-5; D is ambiguous. Trimming removed 1 base at V and 11 bases at J, with 20 bases between. CDR1 MGHRA and CDR2 YSYEKL come from the germline V gene. The CDR3 loop spans 15 amino acids. The CDR3 DNA follows: TGCGCCAGCAGCCAAGTATCAGGATCTGTTGGAGAGCAGTACTTC. Translating it yields CASSQVSGSVGEQYF.

This clone occurred a few times. V and J are TRBV4-3 and TRBJ1-1; no reliable D call. CDR1 is LGHNA, CDR2 YSLEER, per germline. The CDR3 extends over 14 amino acids. Trimming left V 3 bases short and J 0 bases short, with 8 bases between. CDR3 amino acids: CASSQDPLNTEAFF. CDR3 DNA: TGCGCCAGCAGCCAGGACCCGCTGAACACTGAAGCTTTCTTT.

The chain has TRBV4-3 and TRBJ2-1, with D unresolved. This CDR3 comprises 13 residues. The V and J ends lost 0 bases and 10 bases respectively, with 10 bases between them. Germline-derived CDR1 and CDR2 are LGHNA and YSLEER. The CDR3 spells CASSQDRPWEQFF. The DNA of the CDR3 is TGCGCCAGCAGCCAAGACCGACCCTGGGAGCAGTTCTTC.

With regard to this clone: The sample has other DNA sequences that encode this CDR3 too. This chain uses TRBV29-1 with TRBJ1-1, with D unresolved. Looked up from germline, CDR1 is SQVTM and CDR2 is ANQGSEA. This CDR3 has 13 residues. V was pared by 4 bases and J by 0 bases, with 9 bases between. CDR3 sequence: CSVVGRLNTEAFF. For the CDR3, the DNA is TGCAGCGTTGTGGGCAGATTGAACACTGAAGCTTTCTTT.

This clone showed up just a few times. The chain is built from TRBV29-1 and TRBJ2-5; TRBD1 or TRBD2 may be the D gene (6 bases each). This CDR3 is 13 amino acids long. V was shortened by 2 bases and J by 5 bases, with 12 bases between the two germline ends. The germline gives CDR1 SQVTM, CDR2 ANQGSEA. The CDR3 DNA is TGCAGCGTTGAACCGGGGGCGCGGGAGACCCAGTACTTC. Translated, it gives CSVEPGARETQYF.

The chain carries TRBV5-4 and TRBJ2-1; 8 nucleotides agree with TRBD2. CDR1 is SGHNT, CDR2 YYREEE, per germline (reference sequence). The CDR3 sequence is 15 residues long. The V segment lost 4 bases and the J segment 5 bases; nucleotides outside the gene matches: 8. This chain's CDR3 is CASSQLAGANNEQFF. DNA for the CDR3: TGTGCCAGCAGCCAGCTAGCGGGCGCCAACAATGAGCAGTTCTTC.

In its sample, this clone was seen a few times. V is TRBV29-1 and J is TRBJ2-2, with a weak D call TRBD2 (5 bases). This CDR3 spans 13 amino acids. Germline values: CDR1 SQVTM, CDR2 ANQGSEA. Between the trimmed V and J ends, which lost 5 bases and 5 bases, there was a span of 12 bases. In DNA form, the CDR3 reads TGCAGCGTTCTAGGGAGTTTGACCGGGGAGCTGTTTTTT. Translated: CSVLGSLTGELFF.

The CDR3 is CASSSPRTLSRTDTQYF. CDR3 coding DNA: TGTGCCAGCAGCTCACCCCGGACACTCTCCCGTACAGATACGCAGTATTTT. The V gene is TRBV7-9, the J gene TRBJ2-3; the D gene is possibly TRBD1 (5 bases). Trimming left V 4 bases short and J 3 bases short, with 20 bases between. The CDR3 is 17 residues long. CDR1 and CDR2 (germline): SEHNR, FQNEAQ (reference sequence).

This clone came up a few times. The chain links TRBV18 to TRBJ1-2; the match to TRBD1 covers 8 bases. The germline V gene has CDR1 KGHSH and CDR2 LQKENI. The CDR3 has 12 amino acids. V was pared by 4 bases and J by 13 bases, with 8 bases of the junction left unmatched. The CDR3 protein is CASSHGQGAFTF. The CDR3 coding sequence is TGTGCCAGCTCACACGGACAGGGAGCCTTCACCTTC.

V and J are TRBV6-1 and TRBJ2-3; D possibly corresponds to TRBD2 (6 bases). CDR3 length: 13 residues. Trimming shortened V by 7 bases and J by 2 bases, and 10 bases separated the two germline ends. In germline, CDR1 is MNHNS, CDR2 SASEGT. The CDR3 is CASKRVNTDTQYF. In DNA form, the CDR3 reads TGTGCCAGCAAGCGGGTGAACACAGATACGCAGTATTTT.

CDR3: CASSVGGGGYQETQYF. Here the CDR3 DNA reads TGTGCCAGCAGCGTAGGAGGAGGAGGCTACCAAGAGACCCAGTACTTC. This chain uses TRBV9 with TRBJ2-5; the D gene is possibly TRBD2 (5 bases). CDR1 and CDR2 from the germline V gene are SGDLS and YYNGEE. The ends were cut back, 0 bases at V and 0 bases at J, with 12 bases in the middle. The CDR3 runs 16 residues.